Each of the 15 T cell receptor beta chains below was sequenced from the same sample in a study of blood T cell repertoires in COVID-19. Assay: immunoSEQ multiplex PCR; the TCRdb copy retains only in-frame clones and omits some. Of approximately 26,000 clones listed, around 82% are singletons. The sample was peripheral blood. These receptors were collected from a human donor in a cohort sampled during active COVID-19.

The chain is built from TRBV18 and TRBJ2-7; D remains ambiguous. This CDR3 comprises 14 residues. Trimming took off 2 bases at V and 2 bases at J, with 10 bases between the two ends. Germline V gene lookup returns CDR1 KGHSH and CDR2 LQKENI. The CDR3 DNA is TGTGCCAGCTCACCAACTAACGTAGCCTACGAGCAGTACTTC. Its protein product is CASSPTNVAYEQYF.

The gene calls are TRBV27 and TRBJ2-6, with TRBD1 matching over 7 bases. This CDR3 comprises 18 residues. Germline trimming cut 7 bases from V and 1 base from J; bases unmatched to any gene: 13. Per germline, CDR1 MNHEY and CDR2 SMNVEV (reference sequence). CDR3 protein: CASTSFPGTDSGANVLTF. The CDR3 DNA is TGTGCCAGCACCTCTTTTCCCGGGACAGATTCTGGGGCCAACGTCCTGACTTTC.

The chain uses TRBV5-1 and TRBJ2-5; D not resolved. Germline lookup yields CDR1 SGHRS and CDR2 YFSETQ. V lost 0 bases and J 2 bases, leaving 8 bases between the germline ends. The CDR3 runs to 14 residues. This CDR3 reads CASSLGTPQETQYF. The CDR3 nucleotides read TGCGCCAGCAGCTTGGGAACACCTCAAGAGACCCAGTACTTC.

The CDR3, as DNA: TGTGCCAGCTTTAAGGCAGGGCATTCACCCCTCCACTTT. This gives the protein CASFKAGHSPLHF. The chain carries TRBV6-5 and TRBJ1-6; D is perhaps TRBD1 (5 bases). CDR3 length: 13 residues. The ends were cut back, 8 bases at V and 8 bases at J, with 13 bases in the middle. Germline CDR1 and CDR2: MNHEY and SVGAGI.

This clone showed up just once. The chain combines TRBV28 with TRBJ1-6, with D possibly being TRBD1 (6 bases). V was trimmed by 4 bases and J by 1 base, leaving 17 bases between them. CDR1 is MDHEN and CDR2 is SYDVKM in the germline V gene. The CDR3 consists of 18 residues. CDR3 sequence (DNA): TGTGCCAGCAGTTACGTACAACAGGGTGCGTCCTATAATTCACCCCTCCACTTT. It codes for CASSYVQQGASYNSPLHF.

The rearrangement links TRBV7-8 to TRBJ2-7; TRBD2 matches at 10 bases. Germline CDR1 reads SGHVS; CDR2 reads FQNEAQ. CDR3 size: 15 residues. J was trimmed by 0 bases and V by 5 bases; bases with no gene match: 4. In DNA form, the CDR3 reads TGTGCCAGCAGCCTTACTAGCGGGGTCTCCTACGAGCAGTACTTC. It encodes CASSLTSGVSYEQYF.

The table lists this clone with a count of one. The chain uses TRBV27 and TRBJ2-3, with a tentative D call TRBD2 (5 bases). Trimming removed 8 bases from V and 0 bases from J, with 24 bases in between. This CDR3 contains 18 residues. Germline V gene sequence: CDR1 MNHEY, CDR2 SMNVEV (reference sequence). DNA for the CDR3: TGTGCCAGCGCCTGGGGTATGACTACTCTCGGCAGCACAGATACGCAGTATTTT. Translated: CASAWGMTTLGSTDTQYF.

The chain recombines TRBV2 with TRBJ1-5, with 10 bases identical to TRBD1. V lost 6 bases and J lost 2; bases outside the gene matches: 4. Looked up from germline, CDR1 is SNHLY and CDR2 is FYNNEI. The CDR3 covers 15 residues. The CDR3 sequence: CASSGTGAGNQPQHF. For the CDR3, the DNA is TGTGCCAGCAGCGGGACAGGGGCCGGCAATCAGCCCCAGCATTTT. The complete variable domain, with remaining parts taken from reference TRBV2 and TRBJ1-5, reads EPEVTQTPSHQVTQMGQEVILRCVPISNHLYFYWYRQILGQKVEFLVSFYNNEISEKSEIFDDQFSVERPDGSNFTLKIRSTKLEDSAMYFCASSGTGAGNQPQHFGDGTRLSIL.

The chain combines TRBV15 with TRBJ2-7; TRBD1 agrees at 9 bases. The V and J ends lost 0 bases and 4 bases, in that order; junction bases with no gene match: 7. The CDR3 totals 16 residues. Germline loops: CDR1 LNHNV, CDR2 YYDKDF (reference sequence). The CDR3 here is CATSRDQDRGWYEQYF. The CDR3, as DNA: TGTGCCACCAGCAGAGATCAGGACAGGGGATGGTACGAGCAGTACTTC.

The CDR3 sequence is CASSTETGGSQPQHF. The CDR3 nucleotides are TGTGCCAGCAGCACGGAAACAGGGGGCAGTCAGCCCCAGCATTTT. V and J are TRBV7-2 and TRBJ1-5; TRBD1 agrees at 9 bases. Germline loops: CDR1 SGHTA, CDR2 FQGNSA. V was clipped by 5 bases and J by 6 bases; unmatched bases: 8. The CDR3 sequence is 15 residues long.

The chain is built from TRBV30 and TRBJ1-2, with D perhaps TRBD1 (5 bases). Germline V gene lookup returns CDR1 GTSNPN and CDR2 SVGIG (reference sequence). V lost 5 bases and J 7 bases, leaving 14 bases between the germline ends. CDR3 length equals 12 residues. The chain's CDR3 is CAWDKGRFGYTF. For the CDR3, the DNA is TGTGCCTGGGATAAGGGGCGATTTGGCTACACCTTC. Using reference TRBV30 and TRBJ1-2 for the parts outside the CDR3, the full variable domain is SQTIHQWPATLVQPVGSPLSLECTVEGTSNPNLYWYRQAAGRGLQLLFYSVGIGQISSEVPQNLSASRPQDRQFILSSKKLLLSDSGFYLCAWDKGRFGYTFGSGTRLTVV.

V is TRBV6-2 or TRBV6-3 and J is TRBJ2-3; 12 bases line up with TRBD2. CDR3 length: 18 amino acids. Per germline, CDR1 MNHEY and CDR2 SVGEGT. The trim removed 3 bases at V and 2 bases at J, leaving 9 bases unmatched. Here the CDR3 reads CASSYLAGGRRDTDTQYF. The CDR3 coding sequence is TGTGCCAGCAGTTATCTAGCGGGAGGGCGTCGAGACACAGATACGCAGTATTTT.

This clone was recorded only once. The CDR3 region is CASSLGEDSPLHF. CDR3 nucleotides: TGTGCCAGCAGCTTAGGCGAGGATTCACCCCTCCACTTT. The rearrangement links TRBV7-9 to TRBJ1-6; unclear D gene. The CDR3 spans 13 residues. CDR1 SEHNR and CDR2 FQNEAQ come from the germline V gene (reference sequence). The V end was cut by 1 base, the J end by 8 bases, with 6 bases between.

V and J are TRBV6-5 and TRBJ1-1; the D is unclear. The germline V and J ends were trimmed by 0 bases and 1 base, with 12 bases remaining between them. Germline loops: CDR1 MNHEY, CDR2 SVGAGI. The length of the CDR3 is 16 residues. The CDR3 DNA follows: TGTGCCAGCAGTTACTCGACCACAGTGGCGAACACTGAAGCTTTCTTT. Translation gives CASSYSTTVANTEAFF.

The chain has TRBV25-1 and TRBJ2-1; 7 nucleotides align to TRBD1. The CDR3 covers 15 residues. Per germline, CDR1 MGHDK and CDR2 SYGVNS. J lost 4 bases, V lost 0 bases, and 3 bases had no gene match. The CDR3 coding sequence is TGTGCCAGCAGTGAATATAGACAGGGATACAATGAGCAGTTCTTC. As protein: CASSEYRQGYNEQFF.